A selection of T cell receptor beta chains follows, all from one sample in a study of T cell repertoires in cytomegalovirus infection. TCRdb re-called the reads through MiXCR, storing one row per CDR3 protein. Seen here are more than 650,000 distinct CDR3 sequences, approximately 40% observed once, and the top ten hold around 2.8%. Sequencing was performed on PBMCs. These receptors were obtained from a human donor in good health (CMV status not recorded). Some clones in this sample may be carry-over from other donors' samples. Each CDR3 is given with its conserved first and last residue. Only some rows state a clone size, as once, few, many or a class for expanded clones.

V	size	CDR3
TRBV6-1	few	CASSATENTEAFF
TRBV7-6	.	CASGTGGNTIYF
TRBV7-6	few	CASSLAHRNTIYF
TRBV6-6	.	CATTGERAIISGANVLTF
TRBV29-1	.	CSVETGFRGYTF
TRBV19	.	CASSGASGNQPQHF
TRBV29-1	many	CSVDRQVAEAFF
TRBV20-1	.	CSARWGRRAKNIQYF
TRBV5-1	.	CASSPGHRPSSGANVLTF
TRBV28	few	CASSLPGQGVHEQYF
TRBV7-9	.	CASSSTSTSYEQYF
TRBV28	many	CASSSPLAGYTF
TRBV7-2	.	CASSLAGESGGYTF
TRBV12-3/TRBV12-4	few	CASSIRTAYTEAFF
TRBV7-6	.	CASSLRGRGSVNEQFF
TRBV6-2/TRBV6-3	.	CASRPTGRASYEQYF
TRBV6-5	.	CASSQTGAGSYTF
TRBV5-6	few	CASSHGGQINEKLFF
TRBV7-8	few	CASSLLAGAGTGELFF